This record covers a single T cell receptor beta chain. Its antigen is not known. The PCR ran on 60 Vbeta and 13 Jbeta primers. The table came from immunoSEQ multiplex PCR; TCRdb's copy has only in-frame clones and leaves some out. The sample carries roughly 61,000 clones, 80% recorded once. CDR1 and CDR2 (germline): SQVTM, ANQGSEA. This CDR3 region has 13 residues. Losses at the gene ends were 6 bases for V and 7 bases for J; bases not matched to a gene: 6. The data are from a study of cytomegalovirus exposure and HLA in healthy donors. Regarding the study as a whole: Most of the CMV-associated TCR beta chains (in a later analysis) appeared to be HLA-restricted.

Specimen: PBMCs. The rearrangement links TRBV29-1 to TRBJ1-4; 9 nucleotides agree with TRBD1. The TCR comes from a male donor in good health and CMV-seronegative. The CDR3, as DNA: TGCAGCGTCGACACAGGGGGCGGTGAAAAACTGTTTTTT. Its protein product is CSVDTGGGEKLFF.